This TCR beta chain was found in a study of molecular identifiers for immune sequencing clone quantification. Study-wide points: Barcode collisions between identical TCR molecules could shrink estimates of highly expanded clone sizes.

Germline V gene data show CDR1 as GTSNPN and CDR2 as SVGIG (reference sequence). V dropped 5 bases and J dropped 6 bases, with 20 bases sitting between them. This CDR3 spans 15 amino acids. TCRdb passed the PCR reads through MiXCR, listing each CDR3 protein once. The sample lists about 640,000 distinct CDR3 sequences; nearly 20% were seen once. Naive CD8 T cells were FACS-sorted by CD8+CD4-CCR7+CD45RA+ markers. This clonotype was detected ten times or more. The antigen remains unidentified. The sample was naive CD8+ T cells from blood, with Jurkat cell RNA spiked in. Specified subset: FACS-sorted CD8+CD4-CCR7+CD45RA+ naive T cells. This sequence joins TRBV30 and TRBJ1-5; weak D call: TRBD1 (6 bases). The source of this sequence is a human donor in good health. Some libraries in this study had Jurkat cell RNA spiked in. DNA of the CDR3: TGTGCCTGGGCTTTCCCTCCAGGGGTGGGTCAGCCCCAGCATTTT. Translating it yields CAWAFPPGVGQPQHF. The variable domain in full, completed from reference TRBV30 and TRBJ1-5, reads SQTIHQWPATLVQPVGSPLSLECTVEGTSNPNLYWYRQAAGRGLQLLFYSVGIGQISSEVPQNLSASRPQDRQFILSSKKLLLSDSGFYLCAWAFPPGVGQPQHFGDGTRLSIL.